The present TCR beta chain was sequenced within a study of T cell repertoires in cytomegalovirus infection. Whole-study findings and limits: HLA-C-restricted TCR beta clonotypes specific for CMV led the ex vivo response.

TCRdb processed the reads anew with MiXCR; each CDR3 protein has one entry. The data show roughly 230,000 distinct CDR3 sequences, approximately 22% seen once. This clonotype was seen repeatedly, ten times or more. Its antigen is not known. V lost 6 bases to trimming and J lost 9 bases; unmatched junction nucleotides: 2. Germline values: CDR1 MNHEY, CDR2 SVGEGT. There are 11 residues in the CDR3. J is TRBJ2-1 and V is TRBV6-2 or TRBV6-3; 7 bases match TRBD1. Specimen: CD8+ T cells from PBMCs. This receptor was obtained from a human donor in good health (CMV status not recorded). Some clones in this sample may be carry-over from other donors' samples. The CDR3, as DNA: TGTGCCAGCAGAAACAGGGGTGAGCAGTTCTTC. Protein: CASRNRGEQFF.